This T cell receptor beta chain was captured in a study of cytomegalovirus exposure and HLA in healthy donors. PCR involved 60 Vbeta and 13 Jbeta primers. TCRdb's table, derived via immunoSEQ multiplex PCR, lists solely in-frame clones and lacks some. The sample gives about 130,000 clones, roughly 78% of which show up once; 1% is in the top ten. Germline lookup yields CDR1 SGHNT and CDR2 YYREEE (reference sequence). This CDR3 is 16 amino acids long. V lost 4 bases and J lost 0; bases outside the gene matches: 8. The sequenced material came from PBMCs. The source of this sequence is a man aged 40-50 years in good health and CMV-seronegative. The chain links TRBV5-4 to TRBJ1-2; 8 positions match TRBD1. CDR3 sequence: CASSPRTGPSNYGYTF. CDR3 in DNA: TGTGCCAGCAGCCCACGGACAGGGCCGTCTAACTATGGCTACACCTTC. Filled out from reference TRBV5-4 and TRBJ1-2, the complete variable domain reads ETGVTQSPTHLIKTRGQQVTLRCSSQSGHNTVSWYQQALGQGPQFIFQYYREEENGRGNFPPRFSGLQFPNYSSELNVNALELDDSALYLCASSPRTGPSNYGYTFGSGTRLTVV.